Reported below is one TCR beta chain. Both 60 Vbeta primers and 13 Jbeta primers went into the PCR. The repertoire was sequenced with immunoSEQ multiplex PCR; TCRdb's copy has only in-frame clones and lacks some. This sample has around 110,000 clones; roughly 80% occur once, and the top ten carry about a fifth. The sample comes from a study of cytomegalovirus exposure and HLA in healthy donors. This clonotype originated in a man under 40 in good health and CMV-seropositive. Sequenced: PBMCs.

This chain's CDR3 is CASSLIVGTQYF. The CDR3 DNA sequence: TGTGCCAGCAGCTTAATAGTCGGGACCCAGTACTTC. The chain links TRBV7-2 to TRBJ2-5; no clear D. Germline assignment: CDR1 SGHTA and CDR2 FQGNSA. V gave up 2 bases and J gave up 7 bases, with 8 bases separating them. The CDR3 loop spans 12 amino acids.